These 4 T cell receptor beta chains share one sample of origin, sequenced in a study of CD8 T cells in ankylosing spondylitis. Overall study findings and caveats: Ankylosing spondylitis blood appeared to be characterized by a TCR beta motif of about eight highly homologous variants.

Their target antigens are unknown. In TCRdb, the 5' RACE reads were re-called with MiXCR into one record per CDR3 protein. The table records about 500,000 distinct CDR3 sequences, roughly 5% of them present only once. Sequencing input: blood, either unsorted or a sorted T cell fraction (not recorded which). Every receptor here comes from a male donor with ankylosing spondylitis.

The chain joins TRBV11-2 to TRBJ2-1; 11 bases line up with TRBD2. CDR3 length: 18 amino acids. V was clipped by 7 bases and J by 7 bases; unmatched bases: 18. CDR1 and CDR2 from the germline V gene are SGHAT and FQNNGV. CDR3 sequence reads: CASILKATSGALKNEQFF. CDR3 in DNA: TGTGCCAGCATCCTAAAAGCGACTAGCGGGGCCCTTAAGAATGAGCAGTTCTTC. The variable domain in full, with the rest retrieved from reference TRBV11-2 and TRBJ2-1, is EAGVAQSPRYKIIEKRQSVAFWCNPISGHATLYWYQQILGQGPKLLIQFQNNGVVDDSQLPKDRFSAERLKGVDSTLKIQPAKLEDSAVYLCASILKATSGALKNEQFFGPGTRLTVL.

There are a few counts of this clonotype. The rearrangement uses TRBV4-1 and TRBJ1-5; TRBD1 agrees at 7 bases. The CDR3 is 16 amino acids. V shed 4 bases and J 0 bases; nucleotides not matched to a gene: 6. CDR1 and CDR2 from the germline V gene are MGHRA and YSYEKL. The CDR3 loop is CASSRSGGYSNQPQHF. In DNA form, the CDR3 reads TGCGCCAGCAGCCGGTCAGGGGGGTATAGCAATCAGCCCCAGCATTTT.

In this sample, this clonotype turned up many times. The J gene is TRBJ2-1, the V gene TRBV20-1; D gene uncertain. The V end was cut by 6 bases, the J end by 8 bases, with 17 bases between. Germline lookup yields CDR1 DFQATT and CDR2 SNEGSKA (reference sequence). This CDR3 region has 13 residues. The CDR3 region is CSASPGGFDEQFF. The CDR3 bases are TGCAGTGCCTCCCCGGGTGGCTTCGATGAGCAGTTCTTC.

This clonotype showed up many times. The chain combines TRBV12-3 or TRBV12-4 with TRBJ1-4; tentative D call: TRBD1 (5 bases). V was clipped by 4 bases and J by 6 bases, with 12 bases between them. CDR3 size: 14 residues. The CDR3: CASSSLRGDEKLFF. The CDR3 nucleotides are TGTGCCAGCAGTTCTCTGCGGGGGGATGAAAAACTGTTTTTT.